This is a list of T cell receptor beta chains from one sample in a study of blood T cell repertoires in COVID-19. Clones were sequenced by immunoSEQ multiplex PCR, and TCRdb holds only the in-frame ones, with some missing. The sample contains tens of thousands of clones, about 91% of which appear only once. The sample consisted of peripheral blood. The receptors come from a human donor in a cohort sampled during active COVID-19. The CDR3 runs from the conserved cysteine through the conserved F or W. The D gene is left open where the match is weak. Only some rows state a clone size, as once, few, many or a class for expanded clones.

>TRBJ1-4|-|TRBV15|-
TGTGCCACCAGTCTAGGTGCATCATTGGGTGAAAAACTGTTTTTT
CATSLGASLGEKLFF
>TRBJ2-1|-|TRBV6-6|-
TGTGCCAGCAGTCAGACTAGGGCGGGTGGGTCCTACAATGAGCAGTTCTTC
CASSQTRAGGSYNEQFF
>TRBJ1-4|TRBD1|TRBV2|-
TGTGCCAGCGGGACAGGGGCGGATGGTGAAAAACTGTTTTTT
CASGTGADGEKLFF
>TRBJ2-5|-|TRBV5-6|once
TGTGCCAGCAGCTTGGTACAGGGTAAAGAGACCCAGTACTTC
CASSLVQGKETQYF
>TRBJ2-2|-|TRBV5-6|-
TGTGCCAGCAGCCGACGGAGCGGAGTTACTACCGGGGAGCTGTTTTTT
CASSRRSGVTTGELFF
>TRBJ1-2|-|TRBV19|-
TGTGCCAGTAGTATTACGGGAGCTAACTATGGCTACACCTTC
CASSITGANYGYTF
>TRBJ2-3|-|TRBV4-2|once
TGTGCCAGCAGCCAAGATAAATCTTTTGGCGGCCGCGTCGCAGATACGCAGTATTTT
CASSQDKSFGGRVADTQYF
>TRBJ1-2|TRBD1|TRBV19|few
TGTGCCAGTAGTATAAAGTCAGGGGGCAACTATGGCTACACCTTC
CASSIKSGGNYGYTF
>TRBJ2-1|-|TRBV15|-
TGTGCCACCAGCAGAGACTCGACAGAAAATGAGCAGTTCTTC
CATSRDSTENEQFF
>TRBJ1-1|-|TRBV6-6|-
TGTGCCAGCGCTCTTAATCCCCGGGTGGGCACTGAAGCTTTCTTT
CASALNPRVGTEAFF
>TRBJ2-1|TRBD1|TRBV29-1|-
TGCAGCGTACTACGACAGGGTAAAGGCAATGAGCAGTTCTTC
CSVLRQGKGNEQFF
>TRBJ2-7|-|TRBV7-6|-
TGTGCCAGCAGCTCCAAGGCAGGGCCTTACGAGCAGTACTTC
CASSSKAGPYEQYF
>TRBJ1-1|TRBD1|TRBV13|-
TGTGCCAGCAGCCCGGACAGGGGGCGGTGGACTGAAGCTTTCTTT
CASSPDRGRWTEAFF
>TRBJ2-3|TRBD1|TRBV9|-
TGTGCCAGCAGCGTTTCGACAGGGGGACGAGATACGCAGTATTTT
CASSVSTGGRDTQYF
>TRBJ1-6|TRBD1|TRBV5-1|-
TGCGCCAGCTCCCTTACCGGGACAGGGAATTCACCCCTCCACTTT
CASSLTGTGNSPLHF
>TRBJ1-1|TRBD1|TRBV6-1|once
TGTGCCAGCAGTGAAGCGTGGACAGGGGCTGCTTTCTTT
CASSEAWTGAAFF
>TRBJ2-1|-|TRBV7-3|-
TGTGCCAGCAGCTTAGAAGGCGGGACCAACTACAATGAGCAGTTCTTC
CASSLEGGTNYNEQFF
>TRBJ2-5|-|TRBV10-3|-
TGTGCCATCAGTGAGTCCGGCGGAGGTGAGACCCAGTACTTC
CAISESGGGETQYF
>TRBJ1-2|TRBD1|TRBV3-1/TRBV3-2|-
TGTGCCAGCAGCCAAACCGGGACAGGGATCGGCTATGGCTACACCTTC
CASSQTGTGIGYGYTF
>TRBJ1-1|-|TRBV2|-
TGTGCCAGCATTCAGGAGGTGAGCACTGAAGCTTTCTTT
CASIQEVSTEAFF
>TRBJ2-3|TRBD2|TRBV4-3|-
TGCGCCAGCAGCCAAGAACCCCGGCGGGGGGCCGGAGATACGCAGTATTTT
CASSQEPRRGAGDTQYF
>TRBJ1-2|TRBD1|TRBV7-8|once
TGTGCCAGCAGCTTAGGACAGGGATATGGCTACACCTTC
CASSLGQGYGYTF
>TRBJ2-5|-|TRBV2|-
TGTGCCAGCAGTGATCGGCAGGGCCCTCAAGAGACCCAGTACTTC
CASSDRQGPQETQYF
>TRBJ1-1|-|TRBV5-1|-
TGCGCCAGCAGCTTGACAGGCGGGGACACTGAAGCTTTCTTT
CASSLTGGDTEAFF
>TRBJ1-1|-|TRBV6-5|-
TGTGCCAGCAGTTACAGGACAACGACGACTGAAGCTTTCTTT
CASSYRTTTTEAFF
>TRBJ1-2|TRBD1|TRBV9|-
TGTGCCAGCAGCGTAGCTGGGACAGGGGGTCCAGGGGGCTTC
CASSVAGTGGPGGF
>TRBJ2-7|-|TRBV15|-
TGTGCCACCAGCAGAGATAGGGCAGGGGCCTACGAGCAGTACTTC
CATSRDRAGAYEQYF
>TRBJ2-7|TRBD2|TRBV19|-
TGTGCCAGTAGTATGAGGGGGGCGGGGGGGACCTCCTACGAGCAGTACTTC
CASSMRGAGGTSYEQYF
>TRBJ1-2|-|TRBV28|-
TGTGCCAGCAGCCCCAGGGGTGCATCCGGCTACACCTTC
CASSPRGASGYTF
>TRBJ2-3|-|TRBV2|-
TGTGCCAGCAGTGTCACAGATGGGACAGATACGCAGTATTTT
CASSVTDGTDTQYF
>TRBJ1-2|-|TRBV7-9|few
TGTGCCAGCAGCTTAGGTGAGGGCGGCTACACCTTC
CASSLGEGGYTF
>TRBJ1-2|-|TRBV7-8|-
TGTGCCAGCAGCTCCAGAGGGAGGGAAGAGGATGGCTACACCTTC
CASSSRGREEDGYTF
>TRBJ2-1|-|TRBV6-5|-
TGTGCCAGCACACAGGGACCTACAGACAATGAGCAGTTCTTC
CASTQGPTDNEQFF
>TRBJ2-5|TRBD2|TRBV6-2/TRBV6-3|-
TGTGCCAGCAGTCGCGCTAGCGGGGGGTACCAAGAGACCCAGTACTTC
CASSRASGGYQETQYF
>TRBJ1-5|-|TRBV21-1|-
TGTGCCAGCAGCGGGGGGCGGGGGGCTGAGGGCAATCAGCCCCAGCATTTT
CASSGGRGAEGNQPQHF
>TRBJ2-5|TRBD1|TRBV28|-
TGTGCCAGCAGCCGACAGGGTCCAGAGACCCAGTACTTC
CASSRQGPETQYF
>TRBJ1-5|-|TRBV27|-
TGTGCCAGCAGTTTAGTCGGGGTAGGTGGCAATCAGCCCCAGCATTTT
CASSLVGVGGNQPQHF
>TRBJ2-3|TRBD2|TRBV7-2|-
TGTGCCAGCAGCGCGTTTTCTAGCGGGGCCCCCACAGATACGCAGTATTTT
CASSAFSSGAPTDTQYF
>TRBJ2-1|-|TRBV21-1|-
TGTGCCAGCAGCGACAAGAGCGGGGGGGCCGCGAATGAGCAGTTCTTC
CASSDKSGGAANEQFF
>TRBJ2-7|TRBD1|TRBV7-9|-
TGTGCCAGCAGCTCGGGACAGGGGAACTACGAGCAGTACTTC
CASSSGQGNYEQYF
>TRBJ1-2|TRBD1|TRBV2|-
TGTGCCAGCAGCTTTGACAGGGTGGCCTATGGCTACACCTTC
CASSFDRVAYGYTF
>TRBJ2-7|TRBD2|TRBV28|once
TGTGCCAGCCTTCTCGATCTAGCGGGAGGGGGTGAGCAGTACTTC
CASLLDLAGGGEQYF
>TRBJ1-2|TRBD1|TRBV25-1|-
TGTGCCAGCAGTGAGACAGGGGGGAGCTATGGCTACACCTTC
CASSETGGSYGYTF
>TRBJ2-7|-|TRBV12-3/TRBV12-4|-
TGTGCCAGCAGCTTGTCGAGCTCCTACGAGCAGTACTTC
CASSLSSSYEQYF
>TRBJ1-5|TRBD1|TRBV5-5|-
TGTGCCAGCAGCCCCCGGGACAGGTCCGGGGATGATCAGCCCCAGCATTTT
CASSPRDRSGDDQPQHF